These T cell receptor beta chains were read from a single sample in a study of Graves' ophthalmopathy and Graves' hyperthyroidism. Each CDR3 protein is one row after TCRdb ran MiXCR on the multiplex PCR reads. The repertoire has around 520,000 distinct CDR3 sequences, less than 40% of them found once; the top ten carry roughly 4%. The sequencing sample was made of peripheral blood or thyroid tissue (not recorded which). The receptors come from an adult man with Graves' hyperthyroidism. The CDR3 runs from the conserved cysteine through the conserved F or W. The D gene is left open where the match is weak. Clone sizes are given selectively: once, few, many, or a class where the clone is expanded.

v_gene	abundance	d_gene	j_gene	CDR3nt	CDR3aa
TRBV10-3	.	.	TRBJ2-5	TGTGCCAGCAGGCCGCCGGGACGGACCCAGTACTTC	CASRPPGRTQYF
TRBV7-6	many	TRBD1	TRBJ2-2	TGTGCCAGCAGCTACCATACAGGGGGCTTAAACACCGGGGAGCTGTTTTTT	CASSYHTGGLNTGELFF
TRBV20-1	.	TRBD2	TRBJ2-7	TGCAGTGCTAGCTTAGGGACTAGCGGGAGCTACCTCACCTACGAGCAGTACTTC	CSASLGTSGSYLTYEQYF
TRBV7-9	many	.	TRBJ2-7	TGTGCCAGCAGCTTAGATGGGGGCATATACGAGCAGTACTTC	CASSLDGGIYEQYF
TRBV2	.	.	TRBJ2-1	TGTGCCAGCAGAGACAGGTACAATGAGCAGTTCTTC	CASRDRYNEQFF
TRBV29-1	.	TRBD2	TRBJ2-2	TGCAGCGTGGTGCTAGCGGGAGATTCCGCGAACACCGGGGAGCTGTTTTTT	CSVVLAGDSANTGELFF
TRBV20-1	once	.	TRBJ2-7	TGCAGTGCTAGAGCGGGAGCGGATGAGCAGTACTTC	CSARAGADEQYF
TRBV20-1	.	.	TRBJ2-1	TGCAGTGCTAGAGACCGGAGGGCGGGTGAGCAGTTCTTC	CSARDRRAGEQFF
TRBV13	many	.	TRBJ1-5	TGTGCCAGCAGCTTACTACCCTCAAGCAACAATCAGCCCCAGCATTTT	CASSLLPSSNNQPQHF
TRBV19	.	.	TRBJ1-2	TGTGCCAGTCGACAGGTGAACTATGGCTACACCTTC	CASRQVNYGYTF
TRBV2	once	.	TRBJ1-2	TGTGCCAGCACGGAGGGAGTACGCGACACCTTC	CASTEGVRDTF
TRBV29-1	many	.	TRBJ2-7	TGCAGCACCGAGGACAGAAACGAGCAGTACTTC	CSTEDRNEQYF
TRBV5-1	many	.	TRBJ1-2	TGCGCCAGCAGCTTGGACGGGTTTACTAACTATGGCTACACCTTC	CASSLDGFTNYGYTF
TRBV5-4	.	.	TRBJ1-2	TGTGCCACACTGGCCGGTCAGAAGGGAAGACTGGTACCCAACTATGGCTACACCTTC	CATLAGQKGRLVPNYGYTF
TRBV10-3	many	.	TRBJ1-2	TGTGCCATCAGTGACCCCAGGGCCAGGGGCTACACCTTC	CAISDPRARGYTF
TRBV13	.	.	TRBJ1-5	TGTGCCAGCACCAGGGTAAATGCGGAGCCCCAGCATTTT	CASTRVNAEPQHF
TRBV15	.	.	TRBJ1-5	TGTGCCTGGCGCGGCCGGGGGTTGATCAATCAGCCCCAGCATTTT	CAWRGRGLINQPQHF
TRBV7-9	.	TRBD2	TRBJ2-1	TGCGCCAGCAGCCAAGGCCCACTAGCGGACAATGAGCAGTTCTTC	CASSQGPLADNEQFF
TRBV4-1	many	TRBD1	TRBJ2-5	TGCGCCAGCGCTCGGGACAGGTTGTACCAAGAGACCCAGTACTTC	CASARDRLYQETQYF
TRBV7-9	few	TRBD1	TRBJ2-2	TGTGCCAGCAGCAAACCCGGGACAGGGGACCGGGAGCAGTTTTTT	CASSKPGTGDREQFF
TRBV14	many	.	TRBJ2-5	TGTGCCAGCAGCCAAGATCTCGCCGTTCCGTACCAAGAGACCCAGTACTTC	CASSQDLAVPYQETQYF
TRBV7-9	many	TRBD1	TRBJ1-1	TGTGCCAGCAGCTACACCCCGGGACAGGGTGGGAACACTGAAGCTTTCTTT	CASSYTPGQGGNTEAFF
TRBV9	many	TRBD1	TRBJ1-5	TGTGCCAGCAGCGCGGAACAGGGGACCAATCAGCCCCAGCATTTT	CASSAEQGTNQPQHF
TRBV29-1	many	.	TRBJ1-2	TGCAGCGTTGAGGTCCTGAGTCTCTATGGCTACACCTTC	CSVEVLSLYGYTF
TRBV2	few	.	TRBJ2-3	TGTGCCAGCAGTGCTGGGACAGATACGCAGTATTTT	CASSAGTDTQYF
TRBV5-1	few	TRBD1	TRBJ2-7	TGCGCCAGCAGCTTGGTCCCAACGACAGGGAAGCCCTACGAGCAGTACTTC	CASSLVPTTGKPYEQYF
TRBV9	.	.	TRBJ1-6	TGTGCCAGCAGCGTAGGGACAGATAGCAATCAGCCCCTCCACTTT	CASSVGTDSNQPLHF
TRBV7-2	.	.	TRBJ2-7	TGTGCCAGCAGTGATGGGGTCTCCCAAGCCACTTACGAGCAGTACTTC	CASSDGVSQATYEQYF
TRBV2	.	TRBD1	TRBJ1-5	TGTGCCAGCAGTAGGGACAGCGGGGGTCAGCCCCAGCATTTT	CASSRDSGGQPQHF
TRBV12-3/TRBV12-4	.	.	TRBJ1-5	TGTGCCAGCAGTCCGGCACCCCAGCATTTT	CASSPAPQHF
TRBV10-3	.	.	TRBJ2-1	TGTGCCATTAGAGCCCCGGGACTTTCACACTCCTACAATGAGCAGTTCTTC	CAIRAPGLSHSYNEQFF
TRBV5-1	.	.	TRBJ1-2	TGCGCCAGCAGCTGGAACCAGGGGTTTGACTATGGCTACGCCTTC	CASSWNQGFDYGYAF
TRBV6-5	.	.	TRBJ1-3	TGTGCCAGCAAGGGGGGCGCGTCTGGAAACACCATATATTTT	CASKGGASGNTIYF
TRBV28	few	TRBD1	TRBJ2-7	TGTGCCACCACGGTGGGGACAGGCTCCTACGAGCAGTACTTC	CATTVGTGSYEQYF
TRBV6-1	.	TRBD1	TRBJ2-7	TGTGCCAGCACCGGACCCGGGACAGGGGGCGAGCAGTACTTC	CASTGPGTGGEQYF
TRBV15	.	.	TRBJ2-2	TGTGCCACCAGCAGAAGAGGGGGGCTGTTTTTT	CATSRRGGLFF
TRBV5-8	many	.	TRBJ1-1	TGTGCCAGCAGCTTCGATGGGTCGAACACTGAAGCTTTCTTT	CASSFDGSNTEAFF
TRBV2	.	.	TRBJ2-3	TGTGCCAGCAGTGAGTCCCATACGCAGTATTTC	CASSESHTQYF
TRBV9	many	.	TRBJ1-6	TGTGCCAGCAGCGTAGGACAGGCTTCACCCCTCCACTTT	CASSVGQASPLHF
TRBV12-3/TRBV12-4	.	.	TRBJ1-2	TGTGCCAGCAGATTGAAGCGGGCTGGCTACACCTTC	CASRLKRAGYTF
TRBV6-1	many	TRBD1	TRBJ1-2	TGTGCCAGCAGCGGACAGGGGATTAACTATGGCTACACCTTC	CASSGQGINYGYTF
TRBV4-1	few	.	TRBJ1-1	TGCGCCAGCAGCCCTTCTCTACTGACAGTAAACACTGAAGCTTTCTTT	CASSPSLLTVNTEAFF
TRBV29-1	.	.	TRBJ2-1	TGCAGCGTTTCCGTGGTCGATGAGCAGTTCTTC	CSVSVVDEQFF
TRBV10-3	once	TRBD1	TRBJ2-7	TGTGCCATCAGTGAGTGGGACAGGGACTACGAGCAGTACTTC	CAISEWDRDYEQYF
TRBV7-9	.	.	TRBJ2-7	TGTGCCAGGGGGGAGAGGAGCTACGAGCAGTACTTC	CARGERSYEQYF
TRBV7-6	.	.	TRBJ2-7	TGTGCCAGCAGCTTGAAGGAGGATGGGGTCTACGAGCAGTACTTC	CASSLKEDGVYEQYF